Below are 25 T cell receptor beta chains sequenced from a single sample in a study of OX40 agonist ivuxolimab in advanced cancers. The repertoire was sequenced with immunoSEQ multiplex PCR; TCRdb's copy has only in-frame clones and lacks some. The sample shows 85,000 to 90,000 clones, more than 80% of them seen only once. The sequencing here drew on CD4+ or CD8+ T cells sorted from blood, taken in a trial of the OX40 agonist ivuxolimab. These receptor sequences come from an adult with an advanced solid tumor such as melanoma, head and neck, liver or kidney cancer.

This clone was seen more than once but under ten times. This CDR3 is CASSYVGSQAGYGYTF. The CDR3 nucleotides read TGTGCCAGCAGTTACGTCGGGAGTCAGGCAGGCTATGGCTACACCTTC. The rearrangement links TRBV6-5 to TRBJ1-2; no clear D gene. The germline V gene has CDR1 MNHEY and CDR2 SVGAGI. V lost 2 bases and J 4 bases, leaving 17 bases between the germline ends. CDR3 length: 16 amino acids.

The rearrangement joins TRBV6-5 to TRBJ2-7; the D gene is possibly TRBD2 (6 bases). The germline gives CDR1 MNHEY, CDR2 SVGAGI. The CDR3 loop spans 14 amino acids. The V and J ends lost 0 bases and 6 bases respectively, with 12 bases between them. CDR3 DNA sequence: TGTGCCAGCAGTTACTCGACTAGTATCTCCGAGCAGTACTTC. Translated: CASSYSTSISEQYF.

J is TRBJ2-1 and V is TRBV15, with 10 bases identical to TRBD2. V gave up 0 bases and J gave up 6 bases; unmatched junction bases: 8. Germline V CDR1 and CDR2: LNHNV, YYDKDF (reference sequence). CDR3 length equals 17 residues. The DNA for the CDR3 is TGTGCCACCAGCAGAGAGCAAAGCGGGAGGGCGTTCAATGAGCAGTTCTTC. The encoded protein is CATSREQSGRAFNEQFF.

J is TRBJ1-2 and V is TRBV19; a weak D match, TRBD1 (5 bases). V was cut by 0 bases and J by 7 bases, with 18 bases left in between. In germline, CDR1 is LNHDA, CDR2 SQIVND (reference sequence). The CDR3 runs to 16 residues. The DNA for the CDR3 is TGTGCCAGTAGTATAGATCTCTTCTATGGACATACTGGCTACACCTTC. Translated, it gives CASSIDLFYGHTGYTF.

The V and J genes are TRBV28 and TRBJ1-2; TRBD1 aligns across 9 bases. The ends lost 11 bases at V and 6 bases at J; junction bases unmatched: 22. CDR3 length: 17 amino acids. CDR1 is MDHEN and CDR2 is SYDVKM in the germline V gene. CDR3 sequence reads: CAVKGAGTGRDWDGYTF. The CDR3 DNA is TGTGCCGTAAAAGGAGCCGGGACAGGGAGGGACTGGGATGGCTACACCTTC.

The chain couples TRBV15 to TRBJ2-5; D gene unclear. Germline CDR1 reads LNHNV; CDR2 reads YYDKDF (reference sequence). V was clipped by 4 bases and J by 6 bases, with 15 bases between them. The length of the CDR3 is 14 residues. The CDR3 nucleotides read TGTGCCACCAGCATAAATACACAAGCCAAGACCCAGTACTTC. The encoded protein is CATSINTQAKTQYF.

The chain combines TRBV5-4 with TRBJ2-3; TRBD1 agrees at 8 bases. Germline V gene sequence: CDR1 SGHNT, CDR2 YYREEE (reference sequence). The CDR3 extends over 15 amino acids. The junction had 6 bases not matched to a gene; V was cut back by 3 bases and J by 3 bases. CDR3 DNA sequence: TGTGCCAGCAGCTCAGGGGGCGGAAGGACAGATACGCAGTATTTT. It yields the protein CASSSGGGRTDTQYF.

This rearrangement joins TRBV18 to TRBJ2-1; 8 bases align to TRBD2. The ends lost 3 bases at V and 3 bases at J; junction bases unmatched: 4. CDR1 is KGHSH and CDR2 is LQKENI in the germline V gene. CDR3 length: 15 residues. The CDR3 is CASSPFAGGYNEQFF. Written as DNA, the CDR3 is TGTGCCAGCTCACCCTTCGCGGGAGGCTACAATGAGCAGTTCTTC.

V and J are TRBV7-9 and TRBJ2-1; D is tentatively TRBD1 or TRBD2 (6 bases each). Germline V gives CDR1 SEHNR, CDR2 FQNEAQ (reference sequence). Trimming removed 0 bases at V and 9 bases at J, with 12 bases between. This CDR3 has 14 residues. The chain's CDR3 is CASSLAGGGGEQFF. CDR3 coding DNA: TGTGCCAGCAGCTTAGCAGGGGGAGGCGGTGAGCAGTTCTTC.

This chain joins TRBV19 and TRBJ1-5; D unresolved. Looked up from germline, CDR1 is LNHDA and CDR2 is SQIVND (reference sequence). The CDR3 is 15 amino acids. V lost 3 bases to trimming and J lost 3 bases, with 12 bases between them. CDR3 in amino acids: CASSIWTRPNQPQHF. CDR3 nucleotides: TGTGCCAGTAGTATCTGGACCCGACCCAATCAGCCCCAGCATTTT.

The chain recombines TRBV5-6 with TRBJ2-7, with D hard to call. V was clipped by 0 bases and J by 2 bases, with 9 bases between them. Germline CDR1 SGHDT, CDR2 YYEEEE. The CDR3 covers 14 residues. DNA for the CDR3: TGTGCCAGCAGCTTGGGTACGGTGACCTACGAGCAGTACGTC. Residues: CASSLGTVTYEQYV.

The CDR3 nucleotides read TGTGCCAGCTCACGGGGGGTCGGGACATCTGAAGCTTTCTTT. Its protein product is CASSRGVGTSEAFF. The chain couples TRBV18 to TRBJ1-1; perhaps TRBD1 as D (6 bases). CDR1 and CDR2 (germline): KGHSH, LQKENI. Trimming took off 4 bases at V and 6 bases at J, with 15 bases between the two ends. The CDR3 contains 14 residues.

The chain uses TRBV9 and TRBJ2-1, with D possibly being TRBD2 (5 bases). The CDR3 runs 14 residues. Deletions cut 2 bases from V and 2 bases from J, with 8 bases between. The germline V gene encodes CDR1 SGDLS and CDR2 YYNGEE. The CDR3 nucleotides read TGTGCCAGCAGCGTTCGGGAAACCTACAATGAGCAGTTCTTC. This sequence encodes CASSVRETYNEQFF.

This chain's CDR3 is CASSPGTGASYEQYF. The CDR3 DNA reads TGTGCCAGCAGCCCCGGGACAGGGGCCTCCTACGAGCAGTACTTC. The chain recombines TRBV7-2 with TRBJ2-7, with 10 nucleotides matching TRBD1. J gave up 0 bases and V 5 bases, and 4 bases lay outside the gene matches. CDR3 length: 15 residues. Germline V gene sequence: CDR1 SGHTA, CDR2 FQGNSA.

The rearrangement uses TRBV5-4 and TRBJ1-2; D is undetermined. The CDR3 totals 15 residues. Per the germline V gene, CDR1 is SGHNT and CDR2 is YYREEE (reference sequence). V gave up 3 bases and J gave up 4 bases, with 16 bases separating them. As DNA, the CDR3 is TGTGCCAGCAGCTCCGGTACGGCGGCAAGCTATGGCTACACCTTC. Translation gives CASSSGTAASYGYTF.

The chain links TRBV5-8 to TRBJ1-2, with D uncertain. With 4 bases removed from V and 4 bases from J, the gap between germline ends came to 17 bases. CDR1 is SGHTS, CDR2 YDEGEE, per germline. The CDR3 spans 15 residues. The CDR3 protein is CASSRREGGSYGYTF. The DNA for the CDR3 is TGTGCCAGCAGCCGGAGGGAGGGAGGTAGCTATGGCTACACCTTC. The variable domain in full, with the rest retrieved from reference TRBV5-8 and TRBJ1-2, is EAGVTQSPTHLIKTRGQQATLRCSPISGHTSVYWYQQALGLGLQFLLWYDEGEERNRGNFPPRFSGRQFPNYSSELNVNALELEDSALYLCASSRREGGSYGYTFGSGTRLTVV.

This chain links TRBV5-4 with TRBJ2-1; 10 nucleotides agree with TRBD2. Germline V gives CDR1 SGHNT, CDR2 YYREEE (reference sequence). Losses at the gene ends were 4 bases for V and 4 bases for J; bases not matched to a gene: 8. The CDR3 has 16 residues. The CDR3 DNA reads as TGTGCCAGCAGCCGGGGAGCGGGGGGGCTTTACAATGAGCAGTTCTTC. Translation gives CASSRGAGGLYNEQFF.

The rearrangement links TRBV6-6 to TRBJ2-1; 8 nucleotides agree with TRBD2. J gave up 4 bases and V 8 bases, and 10 bases lay outside the gene matches. Germline CDR1 MNHNY, CDR2 SVGAGI (reference sequence). CDR3 length equals 15 residues. The CDR3 sequence: CASGPGGNLYNEQFF. CDR3 nucleotide sequence: TGTGCCAGCGGGCCGGGGGGGAACTTGTACAATGAGCAGTTCTTC.

The V and J genes are TRBV7-2 and TRBJ2-1; D is perhaps TRBD2 (5 bases). The germline gives CDR1 SGHTA, CDR2 FQGNSA. CDR3 size: 13 residues. V was shortened by 4 bases and J by 1 base, with 5 bases between the two germline ends. The CDR3 loop is CASSSGSYNEQFF. CDR3 in DNA: TGTGCCAGCAGCTCGGGGTCCTACAATGAGCAGTTCTTC.

The chain links TRBV25-1 to TRBJ2-1; 10 bases are a match to TRBD2. Germline CDR1 MGHDK, CDR2 SYGVNS. V lost 4 bases, J lost 6 bases, and 12 bases stayed unmatched. This CDR3 spans 17 amino acids. The CDR3 reads CASSGIRSSGSINEQFF. The DNA of the CDR3 is TGTGCCAGCAGTGGAATACGGTCTAGCGGGAGTATCAATGAGCAGTTCTTC.

DNA of the CDR3: TGTGCCAGCAGGCCCAGGGGTTTCTCTGGAAACACCATATATTTT. Amino acid sequence: CASRPRGFSGNTIYF. V and J are TRBV6-5 and TRBJ1-3; perhaps TRBD1 as D (6 bases). Trimming shortened V by 6 bases and J by 0 bases, and 12 bases separated the two germline ends. The length of the CDR3 is 15 residues. Germline CDR1 MNHEY, CDR2 SVGAGI.

The V gene is TRBV2, the J gene TRBJ1-5, with 7 bases matching TRBD1. J lost 6 bases, V lost 4 bases, and 6 bases had no gene match. The CDR3 has 14 residues. The germline CDR1 and CDR2 sequences are SNHLY and FYNNEI. The CDR3 region is CASSGRDRSQPQHF. The CDR3 DNA reads TGTGCCAGCAGTGGGCGGGACAGAAGTCAGCCCCAGCATTTT.

The rearrangement uses TRBV5-1 and TRBJ1-1, with a tentative D call TRBD1 (6 bases). The length of the CDR3 is 16 residues. V was pared by 1 base and J by 5 bases, with 18 bases between. The germline CDR1 and CDR2 sequences are SGHRS and YFSETQ. The CDR3 bases are TGCGCCAGCAGCTTGAGTACACAGGGAGGAAGAACTGAAGCTTTCTTT. Translating it yields CASSLSTQGGRTEAFF. The full variable domain, in which reference TRBV5-1 and TRBJ1-1 provide the parts outside the CDR3, is KAGVTQTPRYLIKTRGQQVTLSCSPISGHRSVSWYQQTPGQGLQFLFEYFSETQRNKGNFPGRFSGRQFSNSRSEMNVSTLELGDSALYLCASSLSTQGGRTEAFFGQGTRLTVV.

J is TRBJ2-7 and V is TRBV27; tentative D call: TRBD1 (5 bases). The CDR3 sequence is 13 residues long. Germline V lookup: CDR1 MNHEY, CDR2 SMNVEV (reference sequence). V lost 2 bases, J lost 4 bases, and 9 bases lay in between. The CDR3 here is CASSLDRGYEQYF. The CDR3 DNA sequence: TGTGCCAGCAGTTTAGACAGAGGATACGAGCAGTACTTC.

This chain joins TRBV5-1 and TRBJ1-4; possible D gene TRBD1, 5 bases. V was trimmed by 4 bases and J by 5 bases, leaving 18 bases between them. The CDR3 loop spans 16 amino acids. Looked up from germline, CDR1 is SGHRS and CDR2 is YFSETQ. CDR3 sequence (DNA): TGCGCCAGCAGCCGGGCCGGGGCGACCCAAAATGAAAAACTGTTTTTT. This gives the protein CASSRAGATQNEKLFF.